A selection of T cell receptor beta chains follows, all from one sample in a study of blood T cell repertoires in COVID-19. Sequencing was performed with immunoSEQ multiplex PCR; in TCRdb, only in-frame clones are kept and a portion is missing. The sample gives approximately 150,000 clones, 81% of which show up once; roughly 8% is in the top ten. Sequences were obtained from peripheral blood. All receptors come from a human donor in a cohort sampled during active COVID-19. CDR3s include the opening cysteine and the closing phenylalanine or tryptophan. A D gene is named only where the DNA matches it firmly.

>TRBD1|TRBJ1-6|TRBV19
CASKTGTNSPLHF
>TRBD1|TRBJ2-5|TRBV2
CASRDRAAGPETQYF
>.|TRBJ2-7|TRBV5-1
CASSRTESGEQYF
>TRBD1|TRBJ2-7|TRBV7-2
CASSAAGTGVPYEQYF
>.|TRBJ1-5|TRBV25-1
CASSDPTAGLFQPQHF
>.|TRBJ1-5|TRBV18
CASSRGAGDGNQPQHF
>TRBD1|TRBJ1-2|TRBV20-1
CSASGTGDGGYTF
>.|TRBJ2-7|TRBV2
CASSPQYEQYF
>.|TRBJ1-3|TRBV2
CASSESGGPRSGNTIYF
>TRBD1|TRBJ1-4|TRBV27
CASSLRQGQKLFF
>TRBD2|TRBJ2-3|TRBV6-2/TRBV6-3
CASSYNPGGPKIFDTQYF
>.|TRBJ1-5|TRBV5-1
CASSREGYGNQPQHF
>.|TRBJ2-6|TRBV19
CASAPNRGSAGANVLTF
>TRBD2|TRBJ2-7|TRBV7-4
CASSFPGLAETYEQYF
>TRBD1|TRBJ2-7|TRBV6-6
CASSSRTGGSYEQYF
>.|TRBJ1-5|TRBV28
CASIGGNQPQHF
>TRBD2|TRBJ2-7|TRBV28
CASSLYSGTTVF
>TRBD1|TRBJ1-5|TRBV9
CASSSTGGGQPQHF
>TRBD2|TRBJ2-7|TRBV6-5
CASRVAGTYEQYF
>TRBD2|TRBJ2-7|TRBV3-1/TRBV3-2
CASSHRAGDLEQYF
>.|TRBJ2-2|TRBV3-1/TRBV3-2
CASATSLNTGELFF
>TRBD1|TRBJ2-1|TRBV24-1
CATSDLRDRADEQFF
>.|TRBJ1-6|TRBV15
CATSSPYSPLHF
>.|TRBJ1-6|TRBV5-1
CASSLVAGNNSPLHF
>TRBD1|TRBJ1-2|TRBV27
CASSRTGPIGYTF
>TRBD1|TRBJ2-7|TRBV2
CASNRDRTYEQYF
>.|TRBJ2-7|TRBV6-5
CASSFGGYEQYF
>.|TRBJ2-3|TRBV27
CASSLRAGHGTDTQYF